This T cell receptor (beta chain) was sequenced during a study of T cell responses to AZD1222 COVID-19 vaccine. The CDR3 extends over 12 amino acids. The germline V gene has CDR1 MDHEN and CDR2 SYDVKM. Concerning this clone itself: Its antigen is as yet unknown.

Only in-frame clones appear in the TCRdb table, and some are missing; sequencing was by immunoSEQ multiplex PCR. The sample has roughly 120,000 clones; over 75% are singletons. Study observations and caveats: Dominant at 160-218 and 743-854, vaccine-associated CD4 TCRs also spanned spike. Of spike-specific TCRs, nearly half reportedly target regions left unmutated in variants. Receipt of two AZD1222 doses was followed by a rise in Spike-specific TCR breadth and depth.

The receptor was derived from an adult in good health. The sample here was peripheral blood, taken on day 0 of AZD1222 vaccination. The rearrangement uses TRBV28 and TRBJ2-2; possible D gene TRBD1, 6 bases. Here the CDR3 DNA reads TGTGCGGCGACAGGATTCACCGGGGAGCTGTTTTTT. Translating gives CAATGFTGELFF.